The 21 T cell receptor beta chains below come from one sample, sequenced in a study of blood T cell repertoires in COVID-19. Profiled with immunoSEQ multiplex PCR; TCRdb holds only in-frame clones, not every one. Here the sample spans around 480,000 clones, about nine tenths being singletons. Sequenced sample: PBMCs or T cells enriched from blood (not recorded which). These receptors all come from a woman between 18 and 29 years old who had recovered from COVID-19.

This clone came up a few times. This CDR3 is also generated by other DNA sequences in the sample. This chain links TRBV7-9 with TRBJ2-7, with D possibly TRBD1 on 6 matching bases. The CDR3 spans 14 residues. Germline CDR1 SEHNR, CDR2 FQNEAQ (reference sequence). V was clipped by 6 bases and J by 0 bases, with 12 bases between them. The CDR3 DNA reads as TGTGCCAGCAGGGACAGTTCTAGCTCCTACGAGCAGTACTTC. Translation: CASRDSSSSYEQYF.

This chain joins TRBV2 and TRBJ2-2; D is perhaps TRBD1 (6 bases). This CDR3 is 15 amino acids long. The ends were cut back, 4 bases at V and 7 bases at J, with 16 bases in the middle. The germline V gene encodes CDR1 SNHLY and CDR2 FYNNEI. The CDR3 DNA sequence: TGTGCCAGCAGTGGGATTTCGGGACACAGCGGGGAGCTGTTTTTT. It yields the protein CASSGISGHSGELFF.

The chain carries TRBV7-9 and TRBJ1-1, with 9 bases matching TRBD1. Trimming removed 2 bases from V and 3 bases from J; junction bases left unmatched: 4. This CDR3 comprises 15 residues. From germline, CDR1 is SEHNR and CDR2 FQNEAQ (reference sequence). The CDR3 DNA reads TGTGCCAGCAGCTTACGGGACAGGGTAGACACTGAAGCTTTCTTT. Translation: CASSLRDRVDTEAFF.

Worth noting for this clone: This sample also contains other DNA sequences that code for the same CDR3. The chain links TRBV30 to TRBJ1-5; maybe TRBD1 (6 bases). Germline loops: CDR1 GTSNPN, CDR2 SVGIG (reference sequence). V was cut by 1 base and J by 7 bases, with 14 bases left in between. CDR3 size: 14 residues. The CDR3 sequence: CAWSGSTGNQPQHF. CDR3 nucleotides: TGTGCCTGGAGTGGATCAACAGGGAACCAGCCCCAGCATTTT.

V is TRBV19 and J is TRBJ1-5; D uncertain. Germline V CDR1 and CDR2: LNHDA, SQIVND (reference sequence). The CDR3 spans 16 residues. Trimming took 5 bases from V and 3 from J, leaving 17 bases between them. The CDR3 nucleotides are TGTGCCAGTAGTCAATTCGGAACGGAGCCCAATCAGCCCCAGCATTTT. This encodes CASSQFGTEPNQPQHF.

CDR3 loop: CASSPGTVAYEQYF. The CDR3 nucleotides read TGTGCCAGCAGCCCAGGGACAGTGGCCTACGAGCAGTACTTC. The V gene is TRBV7-9, the J gene TRBJ2-7; 7 bases fit TRBD1. Trimming cost V 5 bases and J 2 bases; bases outside gene matches: 6. Germline-derived CDR1 and CDR2 are SEHNR and FQNEAQ (reference sequence). The CDR3 runs 14 residues.

This clone was observed a handful of times. This chain joins TRBV6-2 or TRBV6-3 and TRBJ1-3, with D possibly matching TRBD1 (5 bases). CDR1 and CDR2 from the germline V gene are MNHEY and SVGEGT. V was clipped by 2 bases and J by 4 bases, with 12 bases between them. This CDR3 is 15 amino acids long. The CDR3 region is CASSYDRTTGNTIYF. DNA of the CDR3: TGTGCCAGCAGTTACGACCGGACAACCGGAAACACCATATATTTT.

V usage is TRBV28 and J usage is TRBJ2-7; D is perhaps TRBD1 (5 bases). The V end was cut by 7 bases, the J end by 4 bases, with 17 bases between. Germline V gene data show CDR1 as MDHEN and CDR2 as SYDVKM. The CDR3 spans 14 residues. The CDR3 loop reads CASNPQGKEYEQYF. DNA for the CDR3: TGTGCCAGCAACCCCCAGGGAAAAGAGTACGAGCAGTACTTC.

The chain couples TRBV5-1 to TRBJ1-1; D may be TRBD1 (5 bases). The ends were cut back, 4 bases at V and 1 base at J, with 14 bases in the middle. Per germline, CDR1 SGHRS and CDR2 YFSETQ. The CDR3 is 15 amino acids. CDR3 region: CASSPLQAGNTEAFF. The DNA of the CDR3 is TGCGCCAGCAGCCCCTTACAGGCCGGGAACACTGAAGCTTTCTTT.

The chain couples TRBV18 to TRBJ1-3, with a weak D call TRBD1 (6 bases). Trimming removed 3 bases at V and 6 bases at J, with 18 bases between. Germline loops: CDR1 KGHSH, CDR2 LQKENI. The CDR3 has 16 residues. CDR3 DNA sequence: TGTGCCAGCTCACCCTTACCCACAGGGCAAGAAAACACCATATATTTT. Translation gives CASSPLPTGQENTIYF.

This chain joins TRBV5-4 and TRBJ1-2; 8 nucleotides line up with TRBD1. With 1 base clipped from V and 4 bases from J, the junction kept 9 bases outside the gene matches. This CDR3 is built from 16 residues. In germline, CDR1 is SGHNT, CDR2 YYREEE (reference sequence). CDR3 sequence: CASSLPTRGQIYGYTF. CDR3 nucleotide sequence: TGTGCCAGCAGCTTGCCTACCAGGGGGCAGATCTATGGCTACACCTTC. The complete variable domain, with remaining parts taken from reference TRBV5-4 and TRBJ1-2, reads ETGVTQSPTHLIKTRGQQVTLRCSSQSGHNTVSWYQQALGQGPQFIFQYYREEENGRGNFPPRFSGLQFPNYSSELNVNALELDDSALYLCASSLPTRGQIYGYTFGSGTRLTVV.

As DNA, the CDR3 is TGTGCCTGGAGGCAACAGGGGACTCAGCCCCAGCATTTT. It codes for CAWRQQGTQPQHF. The genes are TRBV30 and TRBJ1-5; the match to TRBD1 covers 7 bases. The V segment lost 3 bases and the J segment 6 bases; nucleotides outside the gene matches: 5. CDR1 GTSNPN and CDR2 SVGIG come from the germline V gene (reference sequence). The length of the CDR3 is 13 residues.

This rearrangement joins TRBV3-1 (or the pseudogene TRBV3-2) to TRBJ1-2; 7 bases are a match to TRBD1. Unmatched junction bases numbered 8, after V lost 1 base and J lost 6 bases. Germline CDR1 is LGHDT and CDR2 is YNNKEL (reference sequence). The CDR3 is 15 amino acids. The CDR3 protein is CASSQVRGGGDGYTF. The DNA for the CDR3 is TGTGCCAGCAGCCAAGTACGAGGGGGCGGCGATGGCTACACCTTC.

The rearrangement links TRBV19 to TRBJ2-2, with a weak D call TRBD1 (5 bases). In germline, CDR1 is LNHDA, CDR2 SQIVND (reference sequence). V was trimmed by 1 base and J by 1 base, leaving 10 bases between them. The CDR3 spans 16 residues. CDR3 sequence: CASSIGLTVNTGELFF. CDR3 DNA: TGTGCCAGTAGTATAGGATTGACAGTGAACACCGGGGAGCTGTTTTTT.

The J gene is TRBJ1-1, the V gene TRBV11-2; no clear D gene. Germline CDR1 reads SGHAT; CDR2 reads FQNNGV. Trimming cost V 1 base and J 3 bases, with 12 bases left between them. The CDR3 is 15 amino acids. In DNA form, the CDR3 reads TGTGCCAGCAGCTTAGGTTCCGGGGATCACACTGAAGCTTTCTTT. It specifies CASSLGSGDHTEAFF.

This chain uses TRBV29-1 with TRBJ2-3; 11 nucleotides align to TRBD2. V shed 6 bases and J 2 bases; nucleotides not matched to a gene: 4. The germline V gene has CDR1 SQVTM and CDR2 ANQGSEA. The CDR3 runs 14 residues. The DNA of the CDR3 is TGCAGCGTGTTAGCGGGGGGGTCCACAGATACGCAGTATTTT. This translates into CSVLAGGSTDTQYF.

This clone was picked up one time. The chain recombines TRBV9 with TRBJ1-4; D call uncertain. The CDR3 sequence is 14 residues long. Per germline, CDR1 SGDLS and CDR2 YYNGEE. The germline V and J ends were trimmed by 0 bases and 5 bases, with 8 bases remaining between them. The CDR3 is CASSVDSRNEKLFF. The CDR3 coding sequence is TGTGCCAGCAGCGTAGACAGCAGAAATGAAAAACTGTTTTTT.

This clone appeared once. The chain uses TRBV7-9 and TRBJ1-4, with a possible D match to TRBD1 (6 bases). The CDR3 is made up of 14 amino acids. Germline V CDR1 and CDR2: SEHNR, FQNEAQ (reference sequence). Deletions cut 3 bases from V and 6 bases from J, with 11 bases between. The CDR3 here is CASSFRTVDEKLFF. The CDR3 coding sequence is TGTGCCAGCAGCTTCCGGACAGTGGATGAAAAACTGTTTTTT.

CDR3 nucleotides: TGTGCCATCAGCCTAGCGGGGAGCACAGATACGCAGTATTTT. Protein sequence: CAISLAGSTDTQYF. The V gene is TRBV10-3, the J gene TRBJ2-3; 9 positions agree with TRBD2. Looked up from germline, CDR1 is ENHRY and CDR2 is SYGVKD. This CDR3 is built from 14 residues. V gave up 6 bases and J gave up 0 bases; unmatched junction bases: 1.

The table lists this clone with a count of one. The chain combines TRBV4-1 with TRBJ1-1, with D perhaps matching TRBD1 (6 bases). The CDR3 runs 16 residues. Germline V gene sequence: CDR1 MGHRA, CDR2 YSYEKL. Trimming took off 7 bases at V and 5 bases at J, with 23 bases between the two ends. This CDR3 reads CASKLKGAGEKTEAFF. The CDR3, as DNA: TGCGCCAGCAAACTTAAGGGCGCAGGGGAGAAGACTGAAGCTTTCTTT.

A note on this clone: The same CDR3 can be traced to other DNA sequences in this sample. The chain joins TRBV5-1 to TRBJ1-3; no firm D call. The V gene lost 0 bases and the J gene lost 0 bases, with 10 bases spanning the gap. From germline, CDR1 is SGHRS and CDR2 YFSETQ. This CDR3 comprises 16 residues. CDR3 amino acids: CASSLAGPSSGNTIYF. The CDR3, as DNA: TGCGCCAGCAGCTTGGCCGGTCCCTCCTCTGGAAACACCATATATTTT.